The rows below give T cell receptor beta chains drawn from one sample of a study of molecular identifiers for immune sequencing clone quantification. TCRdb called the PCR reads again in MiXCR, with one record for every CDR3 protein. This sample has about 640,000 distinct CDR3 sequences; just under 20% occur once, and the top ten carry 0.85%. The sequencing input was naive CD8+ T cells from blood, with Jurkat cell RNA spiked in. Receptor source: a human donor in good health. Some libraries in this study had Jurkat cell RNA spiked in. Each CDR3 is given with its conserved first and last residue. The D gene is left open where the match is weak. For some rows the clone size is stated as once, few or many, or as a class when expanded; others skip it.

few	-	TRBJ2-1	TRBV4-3	CASRGHRNNNEQFLVF	TGCGCCAGCAGGGGGCACAGGAACAACAATGAGCAGTTCTTGGTCTTC
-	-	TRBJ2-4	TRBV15	CATSRDFRGSAKNIQYF	TGTGCCACCAGCAGAGATTTTAGGGGCTCAGCCAAAAACATTCAGTACTTC
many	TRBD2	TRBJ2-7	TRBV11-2	CASSLEIAGGPRYEQYF	TGTGCCAGCAGCTTAGAAATAGCGGGGGGGCCGAGGTACGAGCAGTACTTC
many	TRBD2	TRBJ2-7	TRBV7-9	CASSPLASGKYEQYF	TGTGCCAGCAGCCCGTTAGCTAGCGGGAAGTACGAGCAGTACTTC
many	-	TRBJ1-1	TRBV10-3	CAISESTAGRNTEAFF	TGTGCCATCAGTGAGTCGACTGCAGGGAGAAACACTGAAGCTTTCTTT
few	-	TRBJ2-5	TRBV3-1	CASSSAWGAQETQYF	TGTGCCAGCAGCAGCGCCTGGGGTGCCCAAGAGACCCAGTACTTC
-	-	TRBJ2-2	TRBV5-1	CANSLNPNTGELFF	TGCGCCAACAGCTTGAATCCGAACACCGGGGAGCTGTTTTTT
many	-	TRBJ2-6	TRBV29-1	CSVELVGSGANVLTF	TGCAGCGTTGAGTTGGTGGGGTCTGGGGCCAACGTCCTGACTTTC
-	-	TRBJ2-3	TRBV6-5	CASSYLALTSTDTQYF	TGTGCCAGCAGTTACTTGGCGCTCACTAGCACAGATACGCAGTATTTT
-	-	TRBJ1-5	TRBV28	CASSFRGGDQPQHF	TGTGCCAGCAGTTTTAGGGGCGGTGATCAGCCCCAGCATTTT
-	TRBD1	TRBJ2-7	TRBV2	CASMGTGGYEQYF	TGTGCCAGCATGGGGACAGGGGGGTACGAGCAGTACTTC
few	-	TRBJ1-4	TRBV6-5	CASSPGHANEKLFF	TGTGCCAGCAGCCCGGGACACGCCAATGAAAAACTGTTTTTT
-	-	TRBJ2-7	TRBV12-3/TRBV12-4	CASSPRVRVFEQYF	TGTGCCAGCAGCCCCAGGGTCCGGGTTTTCGAGCAGTACTTC
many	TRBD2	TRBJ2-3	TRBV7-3	CASSLGASGSADTQYF	TGTGCCAGCAGCTTAGGGGCCAGCGGGAGCGCGGATACGCAGTATTTT
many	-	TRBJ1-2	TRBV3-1	CASSQRGVVNYGYTF	TGTGCCAGCAGCCAAAGGGGAGTGGTGAACTATGGCTACACCTTC
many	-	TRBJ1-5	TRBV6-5	CASSYYTIYRSLSLTWPSNQPQHF	TGTGCCAGCAGTTACTACACGATTTACAGGTCACTGAGTCTAACGTGGCCTAGCAATCAGCCCCAGCATTTT
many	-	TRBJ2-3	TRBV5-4	CASSNLGTSTDTQYF	TGTGCCAGCAGCAATCTCGGGACTAGCACAGATACGCAGTATTTT
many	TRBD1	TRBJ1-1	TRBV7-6	CASSQRQGYMNTEAFF	TGTGCCAGCAGCCAAAGACAGGGATACATGAACACTGAAGCTTTCTTT
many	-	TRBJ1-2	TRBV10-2	CASSPPGTYYGYTF	TGCGCCAGCAGTCCCCCAGGGACTTACTATGGCTACACCTTC
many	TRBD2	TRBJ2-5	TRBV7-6	CASSSTSGGEETQYF	TGTGCCAGCAGCTCGACTAGCGGGGGAGAAGAGACCCAGTACTTC
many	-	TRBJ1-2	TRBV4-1	CASSQDPANYGYTF	TGCGCCAGCAGCCAAGATCCAGCGAACTATGGCTACACCTTC
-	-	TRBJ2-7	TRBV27	CASRPSWGMPSYEQYF	TGTGCCAGCAGACCGTCATGGGGTATGCCCTCCTACGAGCAGTACTTC
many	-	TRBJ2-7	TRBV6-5	CASSYLTGTGASYEQYF	TGTGCCAGCAGTTACCTAACCGGGACGGGTGCTTCCTACGAGCAGTACTTC
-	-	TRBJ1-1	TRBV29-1	CSVDEGVRSTEAFF	TGCAGCGTTGACGAGGGGGTACGGAGCACTGAAGCTTTCTTT
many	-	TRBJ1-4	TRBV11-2	CASSLGPGTNEKLFF	TGTGCCAGCAGCTTAGGGCCAGGGACTAATGAAAAACTGTTTTTT
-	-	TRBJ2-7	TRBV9	CASSVGASLHEQYF	TGTGCCAGCAGCGTAGGGGCATCCCTCCACGAGCAGTACTTC
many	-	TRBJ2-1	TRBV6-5	CASSYSLVGRNEQFF	TGTGCCAGCAGTTACTCCCTGGTTGGGCGGAATGAGCAGTTCTTC
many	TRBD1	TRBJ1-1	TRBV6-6	CASSQSRGQAEAFF	TGTGCCAGCTCCCAAAGCAGGGGGCAGGCTGAAGCTTTCTTT
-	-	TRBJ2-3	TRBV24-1	CATKERDTDTQYF	TGTGCCACCAAGGAACGGGACACAGATACGCAGTATTTT
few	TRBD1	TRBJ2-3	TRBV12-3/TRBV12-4	CASSLVNVDRGSSTDTQYF	TGTGCCAGCAGTTTAGTGAATGTGGACAGGGGATCTAGCACAGATACGCAGTATTTT
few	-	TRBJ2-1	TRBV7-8	CASSLILSEQFF	TGTGCCAGCAGCCTTATTTTATCCGAGCAGTTCTTC
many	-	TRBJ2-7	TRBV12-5	CASGLGQAGGEQYF	TGTGCTAGTGGTTTGGGTCAGGCCGGGGGAGAGCAGTACTTC
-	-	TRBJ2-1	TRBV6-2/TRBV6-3	CASSLTTPYLGSHNEQFF	TGTGCCAGCAGCCTAACCACCCCCTATCTGGGGAGCCACAATGAGCAGTTCTTC
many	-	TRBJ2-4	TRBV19	CASSIMGGSQNIQYF	TGTGCCAGTAGTATCATGGGGGGCAGCCAAAACATTCAGTACTTC
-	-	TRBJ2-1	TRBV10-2	CASSWGTDNEQFF	TGCGCCAGCTCTTGGGGTACCGACAATGAGCAGTTCTTC
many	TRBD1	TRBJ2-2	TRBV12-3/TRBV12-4	CASSLGTESLTKNTGELFF	TGTGCCAGCAGTTTGGGGACAGAGTCGCTTACAAAGAACACCGGGGAGCTGTTTTTT
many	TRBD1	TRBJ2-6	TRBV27	CASSFLTGASGANVLTF	TGTGCCAGCAGTTTTTTGACAGGGGCTTCTGGGGCCAACGTCCTGACTTTC
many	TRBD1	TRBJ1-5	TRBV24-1	CATSDSTGFQPQHF	TGTGCCACCAGTGACTCGACAGGGTTTCAGCCCCAGCATTTT
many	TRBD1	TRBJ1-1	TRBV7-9	CASSPPTGERRGTEAFF	TGTGCCAGCAGCCCCCCGACAGGGGAGAGGCGCGGAACTGAAGCTTTCTTT
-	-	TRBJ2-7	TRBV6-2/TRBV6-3	CASTQPEHSYEQYF	TGTGCCAGCACACAACCTGAGCATAGCTACGAGCAGTACTTC
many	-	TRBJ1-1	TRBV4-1	CASSHAGGAVVEAFF	TGCGCCAGCAGCCATGCTGGGGGGGCCGTTGTTGAAGCTTTCTTT
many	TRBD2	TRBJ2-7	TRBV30	CAWSVAGGYEQYF	TGTGCCTGGAGTGTAGCGGGGGGTTACGAGCAGTACTTC